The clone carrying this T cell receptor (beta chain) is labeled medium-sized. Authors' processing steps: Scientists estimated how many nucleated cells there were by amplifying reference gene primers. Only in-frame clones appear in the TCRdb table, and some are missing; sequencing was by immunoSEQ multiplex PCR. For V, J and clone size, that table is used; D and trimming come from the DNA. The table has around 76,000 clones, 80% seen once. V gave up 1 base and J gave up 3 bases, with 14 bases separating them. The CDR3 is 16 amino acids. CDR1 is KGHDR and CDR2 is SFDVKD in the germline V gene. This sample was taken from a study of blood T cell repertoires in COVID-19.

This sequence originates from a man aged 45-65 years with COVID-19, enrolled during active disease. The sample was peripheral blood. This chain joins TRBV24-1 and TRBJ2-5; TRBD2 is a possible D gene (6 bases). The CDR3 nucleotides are TGTGCCACCAGTGATTTTGGAGGGTGGGGAAAAGAGACCCAGTACTTC. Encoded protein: CATSDFGGWGKETQYF.